This T cell receptor (beta chain) was profiled in a study of blood T cell repertoires in COVID-19. Study summary: COVID-19 samples collected from the United States, Italy and Spain covered acute and convalescent phases. In each case, the material was cDNA or gDNA derived from T cells, B-cell-depleted T cells, or PBMCs.

In the original workflow: Nucleated cell counts were estimated from reference gene primer amplification. Sequencing was performed with immunoSEQ multiplex PCR; in TCRdb, only in-frame clones are kept and a portion is missing. The DNA gave D and trimming, while V, J and clone size come from that table. The data show 250,000 or so clones, more than 75% seen once. Germline V gene sequence: CDR1 LNHDA, CDR2 SQIVND (reference sequence). The CDR3 is 13 amino acids. V shed 7 bases, J shed 5 bases, and the junction held 6 bases outside the gene matches. The chain uses TRBV19 and TRBJ1-2; 8 positions match TRBD1. The sequenced sample was peripheral blood. The TCR was taken from a woman between 65 and 79 years old with active or convalescent COVID-19. The CDR3, as DNA: TGTGCCAGTACCCCCGGACAGGGATATGGCTACACCTTC. Amino acids: CASTPGQGYGYTF.